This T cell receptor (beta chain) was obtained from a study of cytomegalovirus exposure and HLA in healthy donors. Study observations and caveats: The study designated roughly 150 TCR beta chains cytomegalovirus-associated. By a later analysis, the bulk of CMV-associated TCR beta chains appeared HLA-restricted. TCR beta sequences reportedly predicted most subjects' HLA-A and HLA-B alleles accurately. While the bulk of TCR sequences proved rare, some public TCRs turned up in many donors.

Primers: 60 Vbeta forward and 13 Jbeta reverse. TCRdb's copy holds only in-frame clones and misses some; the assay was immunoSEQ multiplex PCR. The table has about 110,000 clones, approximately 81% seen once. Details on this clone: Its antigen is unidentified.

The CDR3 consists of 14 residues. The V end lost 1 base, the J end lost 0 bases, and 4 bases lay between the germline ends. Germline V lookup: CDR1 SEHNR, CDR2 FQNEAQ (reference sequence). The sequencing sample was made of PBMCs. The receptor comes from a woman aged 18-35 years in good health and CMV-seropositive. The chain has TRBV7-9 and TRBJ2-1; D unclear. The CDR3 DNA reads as TGTGCCAGCAGCTTAGGCAGCTCCTACAATGAGCAGTTCTTC. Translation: CASSLGSSYNEQFF.